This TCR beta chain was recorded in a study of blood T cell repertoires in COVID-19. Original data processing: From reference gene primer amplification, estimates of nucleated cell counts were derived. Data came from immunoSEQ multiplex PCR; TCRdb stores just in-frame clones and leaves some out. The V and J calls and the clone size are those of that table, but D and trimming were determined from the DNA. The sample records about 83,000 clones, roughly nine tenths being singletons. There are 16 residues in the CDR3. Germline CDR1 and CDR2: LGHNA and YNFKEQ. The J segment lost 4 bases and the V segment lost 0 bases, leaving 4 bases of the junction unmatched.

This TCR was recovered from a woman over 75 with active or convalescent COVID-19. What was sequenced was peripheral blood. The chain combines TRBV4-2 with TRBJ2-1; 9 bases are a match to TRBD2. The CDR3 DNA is TGTGCCAGCAGCCAAGAACCCAGCGGGGGGTACAATGAGCAGTTCTTC. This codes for CASSQEPSGGYNEQFF.